This T cell receptor beta chain came from a study of T cells of healthy individuals. This clonotype was detected ten times or more. V trimming: 2 bases; J trimming: 3 bases; junction bases outside the gene matches: 4. This CDR3 is built from 15 residues. Germline assignment: CDR1 SGHTA and CDR2 FQGNSA. TCRdb reanalysed the 5' RACE reads using MiXCR and keeps one entry per CDR3 protein. The sample lists tens of thousands of distinct CDR3 sequences, around 15% occurring once. The gene calls are TRBV7-2 and TRBJ2-7, with TRBD2 identical over 10 bases. The receptor was derived from a human donor in good health. The CDR3 loop is CASSLLGTSVYEQYF. CDR3 sequence (DNA): TGTGCCAGCAGCTTATTAGGGACTAGCGTCTACGAGCAGTACTTC.